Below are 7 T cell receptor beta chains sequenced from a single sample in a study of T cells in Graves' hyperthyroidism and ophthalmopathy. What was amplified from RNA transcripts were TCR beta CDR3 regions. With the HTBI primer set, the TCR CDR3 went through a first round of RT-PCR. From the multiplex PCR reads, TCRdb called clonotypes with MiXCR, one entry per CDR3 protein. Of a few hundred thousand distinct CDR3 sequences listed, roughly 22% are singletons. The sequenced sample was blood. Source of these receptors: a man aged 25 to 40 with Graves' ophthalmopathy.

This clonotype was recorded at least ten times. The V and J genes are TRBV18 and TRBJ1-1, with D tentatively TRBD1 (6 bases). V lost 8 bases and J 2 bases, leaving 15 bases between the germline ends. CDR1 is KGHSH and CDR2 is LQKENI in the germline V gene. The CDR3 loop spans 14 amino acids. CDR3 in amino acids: CASSPDRLNTEAFF. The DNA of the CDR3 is TGTGCCAGCAGCCCGGACAGACTCAACACTGAAGCTTTCTTT.

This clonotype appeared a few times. As DNA, the CDR3 is TGTGCCAGCGAGCCTGGTGGGAGCGGGGATACGCAGTATTTT. Protein product: CASEPGGSGDTQYF. V and J are TRBV6-1 and TRBJ2-3, with a possible D match to TRBD2 (6 bases). The CDR3 sequence is 14 residues long. Germline V CDR1 and CDR2: MNHNS, SASEGT. V lost 8 bases and J 6 bases, leaving 18 bases between the germline ends.

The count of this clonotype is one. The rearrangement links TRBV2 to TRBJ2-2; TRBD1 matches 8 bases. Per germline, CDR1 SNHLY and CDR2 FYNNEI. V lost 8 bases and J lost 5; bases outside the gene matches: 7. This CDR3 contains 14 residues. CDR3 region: CASFDRGWTGELFF. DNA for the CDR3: TGTGCCAGCTTTGACAGGGGCTGGACCGGGGAGCTGTTTTTT.

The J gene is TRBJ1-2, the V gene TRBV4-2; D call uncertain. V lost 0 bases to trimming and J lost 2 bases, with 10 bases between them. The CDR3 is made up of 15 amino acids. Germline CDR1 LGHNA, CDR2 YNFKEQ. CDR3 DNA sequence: TGTGCCAGCAGCCAAGAAAATTCCGAGAACTATGGCTACACCTTC. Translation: CASSQENSENYGYTF.

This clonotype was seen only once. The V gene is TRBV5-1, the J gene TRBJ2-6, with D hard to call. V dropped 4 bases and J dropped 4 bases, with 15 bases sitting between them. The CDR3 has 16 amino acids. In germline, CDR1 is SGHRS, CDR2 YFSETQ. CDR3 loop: CASSADPRAGANVLTF. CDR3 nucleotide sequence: TGCGCCAGCAGCGCGGACCCACGAGCGGGGGCCAACGTCCTGACTTTC. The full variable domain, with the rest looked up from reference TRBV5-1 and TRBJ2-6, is KAGVTQTPRYLIKTRGQQVTLSCSPISGHRSVSWYQQTPGQGLQFLFEYFSETQRNKGNFPGRFSGRQFSNSRSEMNVSTLELGDSALYLCASSADPRAGANVLTFGAGSRLTVL.

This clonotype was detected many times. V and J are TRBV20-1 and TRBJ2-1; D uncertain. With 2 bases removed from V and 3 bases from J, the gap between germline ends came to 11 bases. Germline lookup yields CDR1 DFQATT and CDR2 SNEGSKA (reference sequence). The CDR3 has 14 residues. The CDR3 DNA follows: TGCAGTGCTAGACAGAAGTGGGACTACAATGAGCAGTTCTTC. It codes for CSARQKWDYNEQFF.

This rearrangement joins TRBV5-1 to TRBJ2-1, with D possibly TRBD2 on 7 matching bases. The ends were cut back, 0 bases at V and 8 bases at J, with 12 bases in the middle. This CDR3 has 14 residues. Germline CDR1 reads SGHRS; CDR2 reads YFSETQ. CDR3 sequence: CASSLGGRGDEQFF. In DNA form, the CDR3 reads TGCGCCAGCAGCTTGGGAGGGAGGGGGGATGAGCAGTTCTTC.